This T cell receptor beta chain was captured by sequencing in a study of memory CD4+ T cells and cytomegalovirus serostatus. Study summary: Of the healthy Belgian adults, 9 were CMV seropositive and approximately 24 seronegative. Study-wide findings and caveats: CMV serostatus prediction reached median AUC about 0.95, or 0.9 with US-trained model. Suggested: most of the CMV-linked TCR signature lies in CD4+ memory cells.

Clones were sequenced by immunoSEQ multiplex PCR, and TCRdb holds only the in-frame ones, with some missing. Found here are about 59,000 clones, roughly three quarters of them singletons; the top ten hold around 1%. In germline, CDR1 is LGHNA, CDR2 YNFKEQ. The length of the CDR3 is 15 residues. After removal of 1 base from V and 4 bases from J, the junction contained 5 bases not matched to a gene. Single viable CD3+CD4+CD8-CD45RO+ cells were sorted as the memory CD4+ T cells. Serostatus was set by detecting CMV pp150, pp28, p38, p52 IgG. About this clone: The antigen is unknown.

The V gene is TRBV4-2, the J gene TRBJ1-2; TRBD1 matches at 8 bases. The source of this sequence is an adult in good health and CMV-seronegative. Input material: memory CD4+ T cells from blood. Here the CDR3 reads CASSQGSGQVYGYTF. The CDR3 DNA is TGTGCCAGCAGCCAAGGATCGGGACAGGTCTATGGCTACACCTTC.